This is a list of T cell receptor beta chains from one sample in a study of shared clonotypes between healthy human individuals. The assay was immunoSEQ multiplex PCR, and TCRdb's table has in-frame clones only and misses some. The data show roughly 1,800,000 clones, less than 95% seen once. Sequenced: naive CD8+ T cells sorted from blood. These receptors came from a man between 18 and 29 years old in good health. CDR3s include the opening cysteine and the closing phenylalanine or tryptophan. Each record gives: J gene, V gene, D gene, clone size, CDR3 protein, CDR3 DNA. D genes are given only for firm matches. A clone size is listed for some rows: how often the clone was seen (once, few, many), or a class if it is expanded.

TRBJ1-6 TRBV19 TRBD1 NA CASRVRDRGSPLHF TGTGCCAGTAGGGTCCGGGACAGGGGATCACCCCTCCACTTT
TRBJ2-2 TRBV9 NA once CASSPFRNTGELFF TGTGCCAGCAGCCCCTTTAGAAACACCGGGGAGCTGTTTTTT
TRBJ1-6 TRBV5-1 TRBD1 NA CASSPGEGALNSPLHF TGCGCCAGCAGCCCCGGGGAGGGGGCACTTAATTCACCCCTCCACTTT
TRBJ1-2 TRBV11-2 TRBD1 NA CASSLPGTGSYGYTF TGTGCCAGCAGCTTACCGGGGACAGGCAGTTATGGCTACACCTTC
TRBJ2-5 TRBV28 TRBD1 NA CASSFGQGALETQYF TGTGCCAGCAGTTTTGGTCAGGGGGCTTTGGAGACCCAGTACTTC
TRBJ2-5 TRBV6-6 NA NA CASSYPDNQGTQYF TGTGCCAGCAGTTACCCCGACAACCAAGGGACCCAGTACTTC
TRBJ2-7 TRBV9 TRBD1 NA CASSPGQGATYEQYF TGTGCCAGCAGCCCCGGACAGGGGGCCACCTACGAGCAGTACTTC
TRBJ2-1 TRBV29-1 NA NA CSVEVIDRYNEQFF TGCAGCGTTGAAGTAATAGACAGGTACAATGAGCAGTTCTTC
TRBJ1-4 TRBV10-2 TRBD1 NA CASSENSPGQINEKLFF TGCGCCAGCAGTGAGAACTCTCCGGGACAGATTAATGAAAAACTGTTTTTT
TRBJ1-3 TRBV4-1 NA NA CASSQVGSSGNTIYF TGCGCCAGCAGCCAAGTTGGCAGCTCTGGAAACACCATATATTTT
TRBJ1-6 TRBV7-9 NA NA CASSESSYNSPLHF TGTGCCAGCAGTGAGAGCTCCTATAATTCACCCCTCCACTTT
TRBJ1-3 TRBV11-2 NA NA CASSSPAGWGNTIYF TGTGCCAGCAGCTCCCCCGCAGGGTGGGGAAACACCATATATTTT
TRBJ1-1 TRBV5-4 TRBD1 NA CASSLGTGGLNTEAFF TGTGCCAGCAGCTTGGGGACAGGGGGCTTGAACACTGAAGCTTTCTTT
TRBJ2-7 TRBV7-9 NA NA CASSRALTGNYEQYF TGTGCCAGCAGCCGCGCTCTTACAGGGAACTACGAGCAGTACTTC
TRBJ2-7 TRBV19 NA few CASSIGPAYEQYF TGTGCCAGTAGTATAGGTCCAGCCTACGAGCAGTACTTC
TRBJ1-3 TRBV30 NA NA CAGAPGNTIYF TGTGCGGGGGCCCCTGGAAACACCATATATTTT
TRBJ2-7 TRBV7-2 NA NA CASSLGEVLYEQYF TGTGCCAGCAGCTTAGGGGAAGTCCTCTACGAGCAGTACTTC
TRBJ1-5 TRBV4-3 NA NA CASSQEVGAIQPQHF TGCGCCAGCAGCCAAGAAGTGGGGGCGATTCAGCCCCAGCATTTT
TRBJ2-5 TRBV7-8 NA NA CASSLDRYGGGTQETQYF TGTGCCAGCAGCTTAGACAGGTATGGGGGCGGTACCCAAGAGACCCAGTACTTC
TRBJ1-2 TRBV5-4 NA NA CASSLGNLNNYGYTF TGTGCCAGCAGCTTGGGTAACCTAAACAACTATGGCTACACCTTC
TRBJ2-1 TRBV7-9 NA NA CASSLAAGDNEQFF TGTGCCAGCAGCTTAGCGGCAGGAGATAATGAGCAGTTCTTC
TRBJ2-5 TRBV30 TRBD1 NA CAWTPNRGPPQETQYF TGTGCCTGGACCCCTAACAGGGGGCCTCCTCAAGAGACCCAGTACTTC
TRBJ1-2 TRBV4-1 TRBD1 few CASSQDPTGVYGYTF TGCGCCAGCAGCCAAGACCCGACAGGGGTCTATGGCTACACCTTC
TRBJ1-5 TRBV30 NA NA CAWSSDGNNPRHF TGTGCCTGGAGCTCCGACGGAAACAACCCTCGGCATTTT
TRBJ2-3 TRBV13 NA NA CASSLGGGFRMGDTQYF TGTGCCAGCAGCTTAGGGGGCGGGTTCCGAATGGGAGATACGCAGTATTTT
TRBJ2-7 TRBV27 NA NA CASSITGYGTYEQYF TGTGCCAGCAGTATAACCGGCTACGGTACCTACGAGCAGTACTTC
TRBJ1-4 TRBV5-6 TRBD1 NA CASSWDRGNEKLFF TGTGCCAGCAGCTGGGACAGGGGGAATGAAAAACTGTTTTTT
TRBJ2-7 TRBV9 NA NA CASSVGQGGYEQYF TGTGCCAGCAGCGTAGGGCAGGGCGGCTACGAGCAGTACTTC
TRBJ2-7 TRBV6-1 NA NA CASSVPPTEPTIEQYF TGTGCCAGCAGTGTTCCTCCGACAGAGCCTACGATCGAGCAGTACTTC
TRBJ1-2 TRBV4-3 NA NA CASSQDRTAGVNGYTF TGCGCCAGCAGCCAAGATCGTACCGCCGGGGTTAACGGCTACACCTTC
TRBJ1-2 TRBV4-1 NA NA CASSQERTVYGYTF TGCGCCAGCAGCCAAGAAAGGACCGTCTATGGCTACACCTTC
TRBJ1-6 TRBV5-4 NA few CASSYSTNSPLHF TGTGCCAGCAGCTATTCCACTAATTCACCCCTCCACTTT
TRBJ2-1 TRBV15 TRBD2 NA CATGASGTYNEQFF TGTGCCACCGGGGCTAGCGGGACCTACAATGAGCAGTTCTTC
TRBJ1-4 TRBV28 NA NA CASSPEGPEKLFF TGTGCCAGCAGTCCCGAGGGACCGGAAAAACTGTTTTTT
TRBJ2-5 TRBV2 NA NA CASSDFRDQETQYF TGTGCCAGCAGTGATTTCCGGGACCAAGAGACCCAGTACTTC
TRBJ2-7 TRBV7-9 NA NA CASSMIGSGGSYEQYF TGTGCCAGCAGCATGATAGGTAGCGGAGGATCCTACGAGCAGTACTTC
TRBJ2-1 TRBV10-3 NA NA CAISVRDSPNGEQFF TGTGCCATCAGTGTAAGGGACTCCCCTAACGGTGAGCAGTTCTTC
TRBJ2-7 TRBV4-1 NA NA CASSLPPDGSYEQYF TGCGCCAGCAGCCTCCCTCCGGACGGATCCTACGAGCAGTACTTC
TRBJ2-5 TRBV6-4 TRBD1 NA CASRKTGAKETQYF TGTGCCAGCAGGAAGACAGGGGCGAAGGAGACCCAGTACTTC
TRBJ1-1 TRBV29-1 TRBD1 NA CSVGGQGNTEAFF TGCAGCGTTGGGGGACAGGGGAACACTGAAGCTTTCTTT
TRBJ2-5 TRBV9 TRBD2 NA CASSVQGGPGGEETQYF TGTGCCAGCAGCGTCCAGGGAGGGCCGGGTGGCGAAGAGACCCAGTACTTC
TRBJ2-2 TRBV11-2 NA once CASSFEDSLTGELFF TGTGCCAGCAGCTTCGAGGACTCACTCACCGGGGAGCTGTTTTTT
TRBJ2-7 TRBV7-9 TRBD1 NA CASSPQGGEQYF TGTGCCAGCAGCCCACAGGGGGGCGAGCAGTACTTC
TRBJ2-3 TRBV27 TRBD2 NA CASSLVSASGRVPDTQYF TGTGCCAGCAGTTTGGTGTCGGCTAGCGGGAGGGTCCCAGATACGCAGTATTTT
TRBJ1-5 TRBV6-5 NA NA CASGPGYSNQPQHF TGTGCCAGCGGGCCGGGATATAGCAATCAGCCCCAGCATTTT
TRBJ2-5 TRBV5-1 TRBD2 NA CASSLAGGQETQYF TGCGCCAGCAGCTTGGCGGGGGGCCAAGAGACCCAGTACTTC
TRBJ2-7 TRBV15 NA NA CATSRDSYEQYF TGTGCCACCAGCAGAGACAGCTACGAGCAGTACTTC
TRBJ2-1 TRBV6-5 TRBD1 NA CASSYGTADNEQFF TGTGCCAGCAGTTACGGGACAGCTGACAATGAGCAGTTCTTC
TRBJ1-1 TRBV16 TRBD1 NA CASSPDRSNTEAFF TGTGCCAGCAGCCCGGACAGGTCGAACACTGAAGCTTTCTTT
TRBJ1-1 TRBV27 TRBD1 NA CASAAGGFLTEAFF TGTGCCAGCGCGGCAGGGGGCTTCCTCACTGAAGCTTTCTTT
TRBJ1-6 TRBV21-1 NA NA CASSKTRPQAIDSPLHF TGTGCCAGCAGCAAAACCCGACCACAGGCCATAGATTCACCCCTCCACTTT
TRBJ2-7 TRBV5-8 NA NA CASSRQGSYEQYF TGTGCCAGCAGCCGCCAGGGATCCTACGAGCAGTACTTC
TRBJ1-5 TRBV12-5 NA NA CASGLNQPQHF TGTGCTAGTGGTTTAAATCAGCCCCAGCATTTT
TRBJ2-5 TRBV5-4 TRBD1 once CASSPDRWETQYF TGTGCCAGCAGCCCGGACAGGTGGGAGACCCAGTACTTC